Reported below is one TCR beta chain. The entry originates in a study of blood T cell repertoires in COVID-19. Overall study context: COVID-19 samples from acute and convalescent phases originated in the United States, Italy and Spain. Nucleic acid was either cDNA or gDNA, and it came from T cells, B-cell-depleted T cells, or PBMCs.

Authors' analysis steps: It was from reference gene primer amplification that nucleated cell counts were estimated. Produced via immunoSEQ multiplex PCR; TCRdb's table is partial and in-frame only. V and J calls and clone size are copied from that table; D and trimming were computed from the DNA. The sample carries about 480,000 clones, 85% to 90% recorded once. The CDR3 has 13 amino acids. Germline V gene sequence: CDR1 SGDLS, CDR2 YYNGEE. Between the trimmed V and J ends, which lost 8 bases and 1 base, there was a span of 9 bases. Seattle enrolled patients during active infection and tracked them longitudinally.

This sequence was found in a woman between 45 and 65 years old with COVID-19, enrolled during active disease. The genes are TRBV9 and TRBJ2-2; D possibly corresponds to TRBD2 (5 bases). Source material: peripheral blood. CDR3 coding DNA: TGTGCCAGTTCCCGGGGGAACACCGGGGAGCTGTTTTTT. It translates to CASSRGNTGELFF.